This passage covers 27 T cell receptor beta chains from one sample sequenced in a study of blood T cell repertoires in COVID-19. Generated by immunoSEQ multiplex PCR, the TCRdb table keeps only in-frame clones and is missing some. This sample carries approximately 70,000 clones, around three quarters of them seen once, and the ten largest clones take 35% to 40%. The sequencing sample was made of peripheral blood. The receptors shown here come from a woman aged 70-85 years with acute or convalescent COVID-19.

This sequence joins TRBV11-3 and TRBJ2-1; TRBD2 agrees at 14 bases. CDR3 length equals 16 residues. Germline values: CDR1 SGHNT, CDR2 YENEEA. V lost 5 bases and J lost 6; bases outside the gene matches: 6. The CDR3 DNA follows: TGTGCCAGCAGCCGCGACGGACTAGCGGGAGGCAATGAGCAGTTCTTC. It yields the protein CASSRDGLAGGNEQFF.

This chain joins TRBV6-5 and TRBJ2-7, with 7 bases aligning to TRBD2. Unmatched junction bases numbered 8, after V lost 4 bases and J lost 2 bases. There are 15 residues in the CDR3. In germline, CDR1 is MNHEY, CDR2 SVGAGI. The CDR3: CASSSRTRAPYEQYF. The CDR3, as DNA: TGTGCCAGCAGTTCCAGGACTAGGGCCCCCTACGAGCAGTACTTC.

This clone was seen just once. This chain joins TRBV14 and TRBJ2-1, with 9 bases identical to TRBD2. Germline V CDR1 and CDR2: SGHDN, FVKESK. The CDR3 spans 15 residues. After removal of 3 bases from V and 7 bases from J, the junction contained 7 bases not matched to a gene. The CDR3 nucleotides are TGTGCCAGCAGCCACGTCGGCGGGAGGGGGAATGAGCAGTTCTTC. Its translation is CASSHVGGRGNEQFF.

The chain recombines TRBV18 with TRBJ1-3, with D possibly matching TRBD1 (6 bases). With 0 bases removed from V and 4 bases from J, the gap between germline ends came to 10 bases. Germline V CDR1 and CDR2: KGHSH, LQKENI. This CDR3 comprises 15 residues. CDR3 region: CASSPPAGVGNTIYF. The CDR3 DNA reads as TGTGCCAGCTCACCACCCGCAGGGGTAGGAAACACCATATATTTT.

The rearrangement links TRBV6-5 to TRBJ1-1; 7 positions match TRBD1. The junction had 3 bases not matched to a gene; V was cut back by 6 bases and J by 2 bases. This CDR3 spans 13 amino acids. Looked up from germline, CDR1 is MNHEY and CDR2 is SVGAGI. The DNA for the CDR3 is TGTGCCAGCAGGGGGACAGCTAACACTGAAGCTTTCTTT. Its translation: CASRGTANTEAFF.

On this clone itself: One end of the junction fails to match germline, which may point to a read error. Other DNA sequences within the sample encode an identical CDR3. The chain uses TRBV28 and TRBJ2-6, with D unclear. The germline gives CDR1 MDHEN, CDR2 SYDVKM. This CDR3 has 15 amino acids. CDR3 loop: CASSSGSAGANVLTF. Written as DNA, the CDR3 is TGTGCCAGTAGTTCCGGGTCGGCTGGGGCCAACGTCCTGACTTTC.

The CDR3 sequence is CASSLNRGKAEAFF. The CDR3 DNA reads TGTGCCAGCAGTCTCAACAGGGGGAAGGCTGAAGCTTTCTTT. The chain uses TRBV27 and TRBJ1-1, with 8 bases fitting TRBD1. The germline CDR1 and CDR2 sequences are MNHEY and SMNVEV (reference sequence). CDR3 length: 14 residues. Unmatched junction bases numbered 8, after V lost 5 bases and J lost 6 bases.

This chain joins TRBV11-2 and TRBJ1-1; 8 positions match TRBD1. CDR3 length: 14 amino acids. Trimming cost V 4 bases and J 4 bases; bases outside gene matches: 5. The V gene's germline CDR1 is SGHAT and CDR2 FQNNGV. This CDR3 is CASSSQGAGTEAFF. The CDR3 DNA sequence: TGTGCCAGCAGCTCTCAGGGGGCTGGCACTGAAGCTTTCTTT.

The chain recombines TRBV5-1 with TRBJ2-1; 7 bases fit TRBD1. The germline gives CDR1 SGHRS, CDR2 YFSETQ. Losses at the gene ends were 2 bases for V and 5 bases for J; bases not matched to a gene: 4. This CDR3 is 14 amino acids long. The CDR3 coding sequence is TGCGCCAGCAGCTTTGGGGACAGACACAATGAGCAGTTCTTC. Its protein is CASSFGDRHNEQFF.

The chain recombines TRBV5-1 with TRBJ1-2; tentatively, D is TRBD1 (5 bases). This CDR3 is built from 13 residues. Germline V lookup: CDR1 SGHRS, CDR2 YFSETQ. V was clipped by 0 bases and J by 4 bases, with 7 bases between them. In nucleotides, the CDR3 is TGCGCCAGCAGCTTGGCAGGGATCTATGGCTACACCTTC. This gives the protein CASSLAGIYGYTF. Full variable domain (missing parts from reference TRBV5-1 and TRBJ1-2): KAGVTQTPRYLIKTRGQQVTLSCSPISGHRSVSWYQQTPGQGLQFLFEYFSETQRNKGNFPGRFSGRQFSNSRSEMNVSTLELGDSALYLCASSLAGIYGYTFGSGTRLTVV.

The chain carries TRBV29-1 and TRBJ2-7; TRBD1 matches at 9 bases. Germline lookup yields CDR1 SQVTM and CDR2 ANQGSEA. V dropped 6 bases and J dropped 5; count of bases not matched to a gene: 11. The CDR3 is 14 amino acids. The DNA for the CDR3 is TGCAGCGTGGACGACAGGGGGTTAGGGGACGAGCAGTACTTC. It specifies CSVDDRGLGDEQYF.

The V gene is TRBV5-1, the J gene TRBJ2-3, with TRBD2 identical over 9 bases. Germline trimming cut 4 bases from V and 4 bases from J; bases unmatched to any gene: 16. This CDR3 region has 18 residues. Germline CDR1 reads SGHRS; CDR2 reads YFSETQ. CDR3 coding DNA: TGCGCCAGCAGCCCATCGACTAGCGGAATGAGGGTTTCAGATACGCAGTATTTT. Protein: CASSPSTSGMRVSDTQYF.

CDR3 in amino acids: CASSLGGTGGYEQYF. DNA of the CDR3: TGCGCCAGCAGCTTGGGCGGGACAGGGGGCTACGAGCAGTACTTC. The chain recombines TRBV5-1 with TRBJ2-7; 11 bases are a match to TRBD1. V lost 0 bases, J lost 3 bases, and 2 bases stayed unmatched. The CDR3 sequence is 15 residues long. Germline CDR1 is SGHRS and CDR2 is YFSETQ.

The V call is TRBV7-6, the J call TRBJ1-1, with 9 bases fitting TRBD1. The ends lost 3 bases at V and 1 base at J; junction bases unmatched: 3. The CDR3 extends over 15 amino acids. Germline CDR1 reads SGHVS; CDR2 reads FNYEAQ. For the CDR3, the DNA is TGTGCCAGCAGCTTCGGACAGGGGCCGAACACTGAAGCTTTCTTT. Residues: CASSFGQGPNTEAFF.

The genes are TRBV7-9 and TRBJ2-7; D is perhaps TRBD1 (7 bases). V was shortened by 2 bases and J by 5 bases, with 19 bases between the two germline ends. CDR3 size: 16 residues. From germline, CDR1 is SEHNR and CDR2 FQNEAQ (reference sequence). Here the CDR3 DNA reads TGTGCCAGCAGCTTAACCCAGGGGGGCTTTTCCAACGAGCAGTACTTC. Translated: CASSLTQGGFSNEQYF.

This sequence joins TRBV10-3 and TRBJ1-2; 7 bases line up with TRBD1. Germline V CDR1 and CDR2: ENHRY, SYGVKD. V shed 0 bases and J 7 bases; nucleotides not matched to a gene: 17. The CDR3 has 18 residues. The CDR3 sequence is CAISESMRTGIMFSGYTF. In DNA form, the CDR3 reads TGTGCCATCAGTGAGTCGATGAGGACAGGTATTATGTTCAGTGGCTACACCTTC.

The V and J genes are TRBV6-5 and TRBJ2-5, with TRBD2 matching 14 bases. The CDR3 runs to 16 residues. From germline, CDR1 is MNHEY and CDR2 SVGAGI. V was clipped by 0 bases and J by 7 bases; unmatched bases: 4. CDR3 in DNA: TGTGCCAGCAGTTACTCCGGGACTAGCGGGAGTGGGACCCAGTACTTC. Its translation: CASSYSGTSGSGTQYF.

The V gene is TRBV2, the J gene TRBJ1-1; 8 bases fit TRBD1. V lost 7 bases and J lost 5; bases outside the gene matches: 6. This CDR3 is built from 13 residues. Germline V gene lookup returns CDR1 SNHLY and CDR2 FYNNEI. This chain's CDR3 is CASTGQGGTEAFF. The CDR3 bases are TGTGCCAGCACAGGACAGGGAGGGACTGAAGCTTTCTTT.

The CDR3: CASSEADPVRGYTF. CDR3 in DNA: TGTGCCAGCAGTGAAGCCGACCCCGTGCGGGGCTACACCTTC. The chain is built from TRBV2 and TRBJ1-2; D unresolved. This CDR3 is 14 amino acids long. Trimming took off 0 bases at V and 8 bases at J, with 13 bases between the two ends. Germline V CDR1 and CDR2: SNHLY, FYNNEI.

V is TRBV7-9 and J is TRBJ2-3; D is unclear. The CDR3 spans 14 residues. V was pared by 6 bases and J by 1 base, with 11 bases between. Germline V gene lookup returns CDR1 SEHNR and CDR2 FQNEAQ (reference sequence). The CDR3 region is CASSRSSGTDTQYF. CDR3 nucleotides: TGTGCCAGCAGTCGAAGTTCAGGCACAGATACGCAGTATTTT.

The J gene is TRBJ2-1, the V gene TRBV21-1; TRBD2, the table's D call, was not compared with the DNA. TRBV21-1 counts as a pseudogene. The CDR3 runs to 15 residues. The CDR3 region has the DNA TGTGCCAGCAGCAAATCCCAGCGGGAAGTCAATGAGCAGTTCTTC. Its translation: CASSKSQREVNEQFF.

This chain joins TRBV3-1 (or the pseudogene TRBV3-2) and TRBJ2-5, with 8 bases identical to TRBD2. Germline CDR1 LGHDT, CDR2 YNNKEL (reference sequence). The CDR3 extends over 16 amino acids. The ends lost 1 base at V and 5 bases at J; junction bases unmatched: 9. The CDR3 nucleotides are TGTGCCAGCAGCCAAGGGTCGGGGGGGGCCGTTGAGACCCAGTACTTC. Translation: CASSQGSGGAVETQYF.

The chain links TRBV6-5 to TRBJ1-3, with D unresolved. This CDR3 contains 12 residues. CDR1 is MNHEY and CDR2 is SVGAGI in the germline V gene. V lost 11 bases, J lost 4 bases, and 12 bases lay in between. CDR3 coding DNA: TGTGCCTGCGGGATATCAGGAAACACCATATATTTT. It yields the protein CACGISGNTIYF.

The V and J genes are TRBV2 and TRBJ1-5, with 7 bases matching TRBD1. With 6 bases clipped from V and 3 bases from J, the junction kept 5 bases outside the gene matches. This CDR3 has 14 residues. The V gene's germline CDR1 is SNHLY and CDR2 FYNNEI. The CDR3 loop is CASRTTGINQPQHF. CDR3 coding DNA: TGTGCCAGCAGGACGACAGGGATCAATCAGCCCCAGCATTTT. The full variable domain, completed using reference TRBV2 and TRBJ1-5, is EPEVTQTPSHQVTQMGQEVILRCVPISNHLYFYWYRQILGQKVEFLVSFYNNEISEKSEIFDDQFSVERPDGSNFTLKIRSTKLEDSAMYFCASRTTGINQPQHFGDGTRLSIL.

J is TRBJ1-2 and V is TRBV29-1; possibly TRBD1 for D (5 bases). V was pared by 0 bases and J by 2 bases, with 10 bases between. The CDR3 is made up of 14 amino acids. Per the germline V gene, CDR1 is SQVTM and CDR2 is ANQGSEA. CDR3 coding DNA: TGCAGCGTTGAAGATCCGGACACAAACTATGGCTACACCTTC. Encoded protein: CSVEDPDTNYGYTF.

The chain uses TRBV5-1 and TRBJ2-1, with 10 bases aligning to TRBD2. This CDR3 has 14 residues. V shed 1 base, J shed 14 bases, and the junction held 9 bases outside the gene matches. Germline V gene lookup returns CDR1 SGHRS and CDR2 YFSETQ. In DNA, the CDR3 is TGCGCCAGCAGCTTGTCGACTAGCGGGTCTCAAAAGTTCTTC. Translated, it gives CASSLSTSGSQKFF.

This clone was detected once. V gene TRBV19 combines with J gene TRBJ1-1; D remains ambiguous. Trimming cost V 3 bases and J 0 bases, with 11 bases left between them. Germline CDR1 reads LNHDA; CDR2 reads SQIVND (reference sequence). The CDR3 has 15 amino acids. The CDR3 DNA reads as TGTGCCAGTAGTATGGAGCCAGCCTTGAACACTGAAGCTTTCTTT. This encodes CASSMEPALNTEAFF.